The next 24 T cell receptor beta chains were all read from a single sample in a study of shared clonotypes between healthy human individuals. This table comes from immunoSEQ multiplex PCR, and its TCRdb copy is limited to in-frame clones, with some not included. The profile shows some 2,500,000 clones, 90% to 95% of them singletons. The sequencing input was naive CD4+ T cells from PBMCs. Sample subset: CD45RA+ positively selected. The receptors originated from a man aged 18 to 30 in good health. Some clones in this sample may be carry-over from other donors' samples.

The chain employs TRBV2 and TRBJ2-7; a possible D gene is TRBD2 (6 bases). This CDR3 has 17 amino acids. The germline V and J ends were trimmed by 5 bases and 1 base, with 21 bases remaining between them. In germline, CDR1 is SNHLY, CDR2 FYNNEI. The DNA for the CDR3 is TGTGCCAGCAGTACCCGAGGTTCTAGCGCCCTTTCCTACGAGCAGTACTTC. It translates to CASSTRGSSALSYEQYF.

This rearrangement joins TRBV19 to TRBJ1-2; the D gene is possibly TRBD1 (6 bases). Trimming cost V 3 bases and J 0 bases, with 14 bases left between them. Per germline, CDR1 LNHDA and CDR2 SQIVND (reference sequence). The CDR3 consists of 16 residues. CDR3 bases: TGTGCCAGTAGTATCGTAGGGGGAAGAGCTAACTATGGCTACACCTTC. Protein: CASSIVGGRANYGYTF.

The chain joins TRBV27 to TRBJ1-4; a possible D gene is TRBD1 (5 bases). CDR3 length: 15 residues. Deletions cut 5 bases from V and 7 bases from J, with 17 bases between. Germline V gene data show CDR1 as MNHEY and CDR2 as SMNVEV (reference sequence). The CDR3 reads CASSPRTGASEKLFF. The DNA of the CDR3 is TGTGCCAGCAGTCCACGGACTGGGGCCAGTGAAAAACTGTTTTTT. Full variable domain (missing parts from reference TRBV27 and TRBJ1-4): EAQVTQNPRYLITVTGKKLTVTCSQNMNHEYMSWYRQDPGLGLRQIYYSMNVEVTDKGDVPEGYKVSRKEKRNFPLILESPSPNQTSLYFCASSPRTGASEKLFFGSGTQLSVL.

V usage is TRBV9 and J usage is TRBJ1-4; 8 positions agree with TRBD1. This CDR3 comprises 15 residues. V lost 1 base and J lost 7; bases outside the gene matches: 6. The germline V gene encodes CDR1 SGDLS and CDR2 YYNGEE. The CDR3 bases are TGTGCCAGCAGCGTAAAGTCAGGGGGCGGTGAAAAACTGTTTTTT. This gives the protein CASSVKSGGGEKLFF.

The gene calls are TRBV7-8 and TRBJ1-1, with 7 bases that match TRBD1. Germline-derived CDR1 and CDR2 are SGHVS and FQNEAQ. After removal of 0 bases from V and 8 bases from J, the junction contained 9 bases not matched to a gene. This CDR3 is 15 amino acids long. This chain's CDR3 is CASSLALQGQGEAFF. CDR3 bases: TGTGCCAGCAGCTTAGCGCTACAGGGGCAGGGGGAAGCTTTCTTT.

The CDR3 region has the DNA TGTGCCAGCTCAGGGGCAGATACGCAGTATTTT. It translates to CASSGADTQYF. The chain uses TRBV18 and TRBJ2-3; D remains unclear. CDR1 and CDR2 (germline): KGHSH, LQKENI. This CDR3 region has 11 residues. The germline V and J ends were trimmed by 5 bases and 4 bases, with 4 bases remaining between them.

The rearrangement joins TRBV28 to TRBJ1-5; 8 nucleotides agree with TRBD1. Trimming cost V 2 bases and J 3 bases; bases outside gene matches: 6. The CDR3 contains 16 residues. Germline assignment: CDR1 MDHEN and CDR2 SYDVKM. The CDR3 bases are TGTGCCAGCAGTTTAATTTGGGGACAGGACAATCAGCCCCAGCATTTT. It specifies CASSLIWGQDNQPQHF. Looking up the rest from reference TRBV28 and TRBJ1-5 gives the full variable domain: DVKVTQSSRYLVKRTGEKVFLECVQDMDHENMFWYRQDPGLGLRLIYFSYDVKMKEKGDIPEGYSVSREKKERFSLILESASTNQTSMYLCASSLIWGQDNQPQHFGDGTRLSIL.

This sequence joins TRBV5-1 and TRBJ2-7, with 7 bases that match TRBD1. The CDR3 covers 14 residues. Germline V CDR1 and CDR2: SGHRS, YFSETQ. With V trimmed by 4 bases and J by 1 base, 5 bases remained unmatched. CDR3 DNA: TGCGCCAGCAGCCGGCCGGGACAGTCCTACGAGCAGTACTTC. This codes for CASSRPGQSYEQYF.

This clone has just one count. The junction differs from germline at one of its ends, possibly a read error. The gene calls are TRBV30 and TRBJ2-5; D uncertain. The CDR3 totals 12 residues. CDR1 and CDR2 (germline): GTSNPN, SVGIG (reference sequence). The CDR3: CAWSVLWAPLHF. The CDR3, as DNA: TGTGCCTGGAGTGTACTTTGGGCCCCCCTACACTTC.

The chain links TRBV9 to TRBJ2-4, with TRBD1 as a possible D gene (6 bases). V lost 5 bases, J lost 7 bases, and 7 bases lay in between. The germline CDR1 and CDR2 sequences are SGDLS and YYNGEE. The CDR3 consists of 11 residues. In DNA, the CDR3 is TGTGCCAGCAGTACAGGGAACATTCAGTACTTC. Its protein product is CASSTGNIQYF.

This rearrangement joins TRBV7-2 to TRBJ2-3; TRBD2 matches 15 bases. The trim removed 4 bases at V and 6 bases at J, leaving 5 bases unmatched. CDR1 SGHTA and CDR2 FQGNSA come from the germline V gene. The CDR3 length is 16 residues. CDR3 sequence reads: CASSSGLAGGQDTQYF. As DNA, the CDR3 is TGTGCCAGCAGCTCGGGACTAGCGGGAGGACAGGATACGCAGTATTTT.

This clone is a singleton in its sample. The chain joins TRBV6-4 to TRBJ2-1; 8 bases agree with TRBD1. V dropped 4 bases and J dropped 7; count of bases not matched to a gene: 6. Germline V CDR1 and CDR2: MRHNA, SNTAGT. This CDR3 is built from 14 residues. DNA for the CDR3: TGTGCCAGCAGTGTCCAGGGGGCTTCAAATGAGCAGTTCTTC. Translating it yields CASSVQGASNEQFF.

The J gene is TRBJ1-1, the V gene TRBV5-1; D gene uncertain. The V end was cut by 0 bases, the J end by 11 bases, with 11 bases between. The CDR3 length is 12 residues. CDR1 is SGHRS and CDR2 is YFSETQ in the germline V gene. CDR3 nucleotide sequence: TGCGCCAGCAGCTTGGCTTCCCTCCCGGCTTTCTTT. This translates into CASSLASLPAFF. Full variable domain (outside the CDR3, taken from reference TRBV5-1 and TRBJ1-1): KAGVTQTPRYLIKTRGQQVTLSCSPISGHRSVSWYQQTPGQGLQFLFEYFSETQRNKGNFPGRFSGRQFSNSRSEMNVSTLELGDSALYLCASSLASLPAFFGQGTRLTVV.

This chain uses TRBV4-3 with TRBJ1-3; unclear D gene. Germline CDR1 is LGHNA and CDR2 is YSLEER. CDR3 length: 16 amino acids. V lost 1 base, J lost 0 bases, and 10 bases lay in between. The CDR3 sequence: CASSQVGRSSGNTIYF. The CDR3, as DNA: TGCGCCAGCAGCCAAGTCGGCCGCAGCTCTGGAAACACCATATATTTT.

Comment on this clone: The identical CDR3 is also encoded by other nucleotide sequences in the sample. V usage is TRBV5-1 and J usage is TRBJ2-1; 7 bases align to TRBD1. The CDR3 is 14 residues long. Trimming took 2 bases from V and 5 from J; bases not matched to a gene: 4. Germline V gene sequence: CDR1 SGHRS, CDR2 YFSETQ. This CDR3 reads CASSFRDRDNEQFF. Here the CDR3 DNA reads TGCGCCAGCAGCTTCCGGGACAGAGACAATGAGCAGTTCTTC.

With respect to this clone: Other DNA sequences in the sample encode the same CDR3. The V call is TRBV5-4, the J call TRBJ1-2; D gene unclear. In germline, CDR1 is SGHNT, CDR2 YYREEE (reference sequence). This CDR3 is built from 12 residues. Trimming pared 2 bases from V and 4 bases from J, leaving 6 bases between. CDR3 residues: CASSFPGYGYTF. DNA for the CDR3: TGTGCCAGCAGCTTCCCCGGCTATGGCTACACCTTC.

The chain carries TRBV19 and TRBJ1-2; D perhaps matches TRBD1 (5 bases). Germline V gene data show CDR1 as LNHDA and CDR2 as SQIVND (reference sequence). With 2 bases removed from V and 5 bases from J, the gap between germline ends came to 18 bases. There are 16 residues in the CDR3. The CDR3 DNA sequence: TGTGCCAGTAGTATAAGGCGGACACGGACCTCTTATGGCTACACCTTC. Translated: CASSIRRTRTSYGYTF.

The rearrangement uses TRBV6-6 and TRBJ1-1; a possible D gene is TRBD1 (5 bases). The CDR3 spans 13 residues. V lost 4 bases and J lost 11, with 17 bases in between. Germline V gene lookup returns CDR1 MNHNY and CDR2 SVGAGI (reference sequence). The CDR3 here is CASSSYGTPVAFF. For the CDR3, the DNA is TGTGCCAGCAGTTCCTACGGGACCCCCGTCGCTTTCTTT.

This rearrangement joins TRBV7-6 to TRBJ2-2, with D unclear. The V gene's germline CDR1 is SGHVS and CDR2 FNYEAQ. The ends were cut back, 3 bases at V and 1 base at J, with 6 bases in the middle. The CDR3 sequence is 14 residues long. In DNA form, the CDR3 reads TGTGCCAGCAGCTTCGAGGTGAACACCGGGGAGCTGTTTTTT. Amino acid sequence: CASSFEVNTGELFF.

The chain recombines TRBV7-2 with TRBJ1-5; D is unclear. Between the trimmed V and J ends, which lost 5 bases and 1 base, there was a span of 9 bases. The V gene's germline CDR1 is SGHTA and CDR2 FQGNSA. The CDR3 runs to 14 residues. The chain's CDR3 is CASSPPRSNQPQHF. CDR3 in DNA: TGTGCCAGCAGCCCCCCTCGGAGCAATCAGCCCCAGCATTTT.

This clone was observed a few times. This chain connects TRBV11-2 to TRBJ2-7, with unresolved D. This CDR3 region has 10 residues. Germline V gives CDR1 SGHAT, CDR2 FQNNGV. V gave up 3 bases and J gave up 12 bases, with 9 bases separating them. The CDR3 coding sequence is TGTGCCAGCAGCTTTCCGCCGCTGTACTTC. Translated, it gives CASSFPPLYF.

The CDR3 coding sequence is TGTGCCAGCAGCCGAGACAGGGCTAATGGGCAAGAGACCCAGTACTTC. Translated, it gives CASSRDRANGQETQYF. The chain joins TRBV2 to TRBJ2-5; TRBD1 matches at 7 bases. J gave up 2 bases and V 6 bases, and 12 bases lay outside the gene matches. The CDR3 length is 16 residues. Germline V gene sequence: CDR1 SNHLY, CDR2 FYNNEI. Variable domain in full (rest from reference TRBV2 and TRBJ2-5): EPEVTQTPSHQVTQMGQEVILRCVPISNHLYFYWYRQILGQKVEFLVSFYNNEISEKSEIFDDQFSVERPDGSNFTLKIRSTKLEDSAMYFCASSRDRANGQETQYFGPGTRLLVL.

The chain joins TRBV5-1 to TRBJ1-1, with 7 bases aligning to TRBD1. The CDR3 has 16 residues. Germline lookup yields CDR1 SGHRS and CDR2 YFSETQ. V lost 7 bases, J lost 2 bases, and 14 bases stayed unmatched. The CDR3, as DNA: TGCGCCAGCCAGTTGGGACTTCGACAGGGAAACACTGAAGCTTTCTTT. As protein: CASQLGLRQGNTEAFF.

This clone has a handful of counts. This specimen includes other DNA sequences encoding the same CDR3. The CDR3 nucleotides are TGCGCCAGCAGTCCCGGGAGGGCCGGGACAGATACGCAGTATTTT. It yields the protein CASSPGRAGTDTQYF. The chain recombines TRBV5-1 with TRBJ2-3; TRBD2 matches 8 bases. Germline V gene data show CDR1 as SGHRS and CDR2 as YFSETQ. The ends lost 5 bases at V and 3 bases at J; junction bases unmatched: 8. CDR3 length: 15 residues.